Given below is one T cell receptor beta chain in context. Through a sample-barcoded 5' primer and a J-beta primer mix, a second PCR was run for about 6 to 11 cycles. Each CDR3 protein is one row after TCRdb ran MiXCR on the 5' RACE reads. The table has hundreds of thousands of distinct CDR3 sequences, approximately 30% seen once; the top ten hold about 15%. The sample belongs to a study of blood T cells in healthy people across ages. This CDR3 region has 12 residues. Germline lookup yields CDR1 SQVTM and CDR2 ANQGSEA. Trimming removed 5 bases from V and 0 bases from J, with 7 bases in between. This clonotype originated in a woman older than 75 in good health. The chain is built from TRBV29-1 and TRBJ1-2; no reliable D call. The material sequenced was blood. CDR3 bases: TGCAGCGTTCGGACCACTAACTATGGCTACACCTTC. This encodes CSVRTTNYGYTF.